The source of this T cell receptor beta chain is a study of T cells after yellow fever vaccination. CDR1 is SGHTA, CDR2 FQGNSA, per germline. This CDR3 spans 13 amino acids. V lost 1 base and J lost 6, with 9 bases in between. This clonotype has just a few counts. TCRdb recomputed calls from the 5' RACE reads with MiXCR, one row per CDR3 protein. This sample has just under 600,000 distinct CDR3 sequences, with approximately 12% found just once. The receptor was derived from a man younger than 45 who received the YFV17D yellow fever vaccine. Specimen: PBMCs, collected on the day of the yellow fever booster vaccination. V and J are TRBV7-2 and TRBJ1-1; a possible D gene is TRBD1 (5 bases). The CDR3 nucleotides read TGTGCCAGCAGCTTAGGCTGGGACTCTGAAGCTTTCTTT. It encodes CASSLGWDSEAFF.